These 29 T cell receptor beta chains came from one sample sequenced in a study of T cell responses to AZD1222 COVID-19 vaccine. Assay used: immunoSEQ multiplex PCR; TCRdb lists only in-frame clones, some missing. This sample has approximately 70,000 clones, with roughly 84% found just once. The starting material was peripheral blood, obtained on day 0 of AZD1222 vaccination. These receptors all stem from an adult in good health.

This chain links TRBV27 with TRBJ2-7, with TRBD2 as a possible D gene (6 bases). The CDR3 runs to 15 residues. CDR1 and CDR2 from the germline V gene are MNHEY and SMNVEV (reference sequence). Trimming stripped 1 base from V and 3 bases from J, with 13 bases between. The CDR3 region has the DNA TGTGCCAGCAGTTTATGGGGCCAGGGACTCTACGAGCAGTACTTC. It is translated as CASSLWGQGLYEQYF.

The CDR3 reads CASSLRQKGSSGANVLTF. The CDR3, as DNA: TGTGCCAGCAGCCTTCGACAGAAAGGAAGCTCTGGGGCCAACGTCCTGACTTTC. This sequence joins TRBV7-3 and TRBJ2-6; a weak D match, TRBD1 (5 bases). Looked up from germline, CDR1 is SGHTA and CDR2 is FQGTGA. Deletions cut 5 bases from V and 0 bases from J, with 17 bases between. This CDR3 region has 18 residues.

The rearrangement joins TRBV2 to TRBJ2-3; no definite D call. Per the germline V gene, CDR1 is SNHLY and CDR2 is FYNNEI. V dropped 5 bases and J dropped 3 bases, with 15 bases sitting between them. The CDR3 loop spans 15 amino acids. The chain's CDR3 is CASSPFGVATDTQYF. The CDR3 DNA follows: TGTGCCAGCAGTCCTTTTGGAGTTGCAACAGATACGCAGTATTTT.

The CDR3 DNA sequence: TGCAGTGCTAGCCTTGGAAAGACCCAGTACTTC. Translation: CSASLGKTQYF. The rearrangement uses TRBV20-1 and TRBJ2-5; D unresolved. Germline V gene sequence: CDR1 DFQATT, CDR2 SNEGSKA (reference sequence). The CDR3 totals 11 residues. V lost 3 bases, J lost 6 bases, and 8 bases lay in between.

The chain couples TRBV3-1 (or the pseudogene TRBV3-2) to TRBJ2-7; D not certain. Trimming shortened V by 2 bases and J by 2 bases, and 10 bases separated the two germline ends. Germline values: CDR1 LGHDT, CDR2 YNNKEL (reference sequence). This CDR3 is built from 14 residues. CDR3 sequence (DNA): TGTGCCAGCAGCCAATTGTCTCGAGCCTACGAGCAGTACTTC. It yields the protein CASSQLSRAYEQYF.

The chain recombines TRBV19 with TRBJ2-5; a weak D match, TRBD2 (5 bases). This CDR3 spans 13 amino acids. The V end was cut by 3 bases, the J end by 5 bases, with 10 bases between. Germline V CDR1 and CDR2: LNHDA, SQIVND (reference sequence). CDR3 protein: CASSIRGGETQYF. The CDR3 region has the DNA TGTGCCAGTAGTATTCGGGGTGGTGAGACCCAGTACTTC.

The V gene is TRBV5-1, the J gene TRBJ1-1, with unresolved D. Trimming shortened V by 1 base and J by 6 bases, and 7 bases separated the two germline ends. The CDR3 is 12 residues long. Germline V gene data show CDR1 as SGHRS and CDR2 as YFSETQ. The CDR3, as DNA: TGCGCCAGCAGCTTGCGGAATTCTGAAGCTTTCTTT. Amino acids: CASSLRNSEAFF.

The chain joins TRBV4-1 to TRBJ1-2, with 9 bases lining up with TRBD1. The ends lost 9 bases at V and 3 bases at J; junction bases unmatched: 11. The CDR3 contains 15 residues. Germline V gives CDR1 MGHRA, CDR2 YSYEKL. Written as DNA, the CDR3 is TGCGCCAGTAGAAAAGAACAGGGGGCTTACTATGGCTACACCTTC. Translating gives CASRKEQGAYYGYTF.

The CDR3 reads CASSPSAPRELKRGEQFF. For the CDR3, the DNA is TGTGCCAGCAGCCCCTCGGCCCCCAGGGAACTTAAACGGGGTGAGCAGTTCTTC. V and J are TRBV3-1 (or the pseudogene TRBV3-2) and TRBJ2-1; D is tentatively TRBD1 or TRBD2 (5 bases each). The V end was cut by 4 bases, the J end by 9 bases, with 28 bases between. Germline values: CDR1 LGHDT, CDR2 YNNKEL (reference sequence). CDR3 length: 18 amino acids.

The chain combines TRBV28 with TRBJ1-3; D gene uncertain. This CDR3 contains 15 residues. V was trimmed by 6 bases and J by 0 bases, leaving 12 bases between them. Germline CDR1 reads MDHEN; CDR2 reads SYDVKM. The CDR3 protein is CASRTLGSSGNTIYF. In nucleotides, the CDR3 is TGTGCCAGCAGGACGCTGGGGAGCTCTGGAAACACCATATATTTT. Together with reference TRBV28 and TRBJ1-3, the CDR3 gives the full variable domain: DVKVTQSSRYLVKRTGEKVFLECVQDMDHENMFWYRQDPGLGLRLIYFSYDVKMKEKGDIPEGYSVSREKKERFSLILESASTNQTSMYLCASRTLGSSGNTIYFGEGSWLTVV.

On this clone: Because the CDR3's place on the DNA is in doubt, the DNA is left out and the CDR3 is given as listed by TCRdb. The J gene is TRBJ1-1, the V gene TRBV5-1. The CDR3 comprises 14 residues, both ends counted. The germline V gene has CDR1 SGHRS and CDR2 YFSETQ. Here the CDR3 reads CASSFGAGFTEAFF.

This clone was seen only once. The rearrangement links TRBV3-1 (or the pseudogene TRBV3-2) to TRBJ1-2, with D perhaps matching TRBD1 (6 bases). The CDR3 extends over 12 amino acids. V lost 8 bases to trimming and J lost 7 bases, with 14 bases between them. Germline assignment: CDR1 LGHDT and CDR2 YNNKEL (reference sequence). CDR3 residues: CASRHGGSGYTF. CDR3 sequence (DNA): TGTGCCAGCCGGCACGGGGGCAGTGGCTACACCTTC.

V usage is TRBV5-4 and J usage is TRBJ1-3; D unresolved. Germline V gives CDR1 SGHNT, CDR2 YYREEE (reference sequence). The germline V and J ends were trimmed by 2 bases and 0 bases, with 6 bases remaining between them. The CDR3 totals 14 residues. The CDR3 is CASSLYSSGNTIYF. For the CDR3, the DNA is TGTGCCAGCAGCTTATACAGCTCTGGAAACACCATATATTTT.

The CDR3 is CASGLVPLVTGLRNEKLFF. In DNA, the CDR3 is TGTGCTAGTGGTTTGGTACCACTCGTGACAGGGTTGAGGAATGAAAAACTGTTTTTT. The V gene is TRBV12-5, the J gene TRBJ1-4; 7 positions agree with TRBD1. Germline CDR1 reads LGHNT; CDR2 reads FRNRAP. Unmatched junction bases numbered 15, after V lost 0 bases and J lost 5 bases. The CDR3 runs to 19 residues.

This CDR3 is CASTAGVNGKLFF. CDR3 bases: TGTGCCAGCACCGCAGGGGTAAACGGAAAACTGTTTTTT. This chain uses TRBV12-3 or TRBV12-4 with TRBJ1-4; D perhaps matches TRBD1 (6 bases). The CDR3 has 13 amino acids. V lost 7 bases to trimming and J lost 10 bases, with 16 bases between them.

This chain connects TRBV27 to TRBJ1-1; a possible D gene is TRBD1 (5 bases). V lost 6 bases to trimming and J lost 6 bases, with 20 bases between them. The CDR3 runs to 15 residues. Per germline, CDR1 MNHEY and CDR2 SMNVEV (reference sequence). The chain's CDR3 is CASSPVDRRGAEAFF. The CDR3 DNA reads TGTGCCAGCAGCCCCGTGGACCGTCGGGGCGCTGAAGCTTTCTTT.

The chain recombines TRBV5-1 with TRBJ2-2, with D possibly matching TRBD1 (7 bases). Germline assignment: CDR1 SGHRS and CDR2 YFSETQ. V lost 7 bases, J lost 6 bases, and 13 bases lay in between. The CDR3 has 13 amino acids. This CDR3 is CASGRGTAGELFF. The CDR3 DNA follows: TGCGCCAGCGGCCGGGGGACAGCCGGGGAGCTGTTTTTT.

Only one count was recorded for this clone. The CDR3 coding sequence is TGTGCCAGCAGCGGCCGACAGGCCTACGCAGATACGCAGTATTTT. Its translation is CASSGRQAYADTQYF. The gene calls are TRBV9 and TRBJ2-3; TRBD1 might be the D (6 bases). There are 15 residues in the CDR3. V dropped 3 bases and J dropped 4 bases, with 15 bases sitting between them. Germline V gives CDR1 SGDLS, CDR2 YYNGEE.

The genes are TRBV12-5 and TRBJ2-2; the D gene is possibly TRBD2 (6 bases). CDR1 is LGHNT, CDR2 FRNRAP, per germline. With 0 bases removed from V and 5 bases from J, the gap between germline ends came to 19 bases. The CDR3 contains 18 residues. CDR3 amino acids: CASGLVRMGGSWTGELFF. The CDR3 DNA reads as TGTGCTAGTGGTTTGGTAAGGATGGGGGGTAGCTGGACCGGGGAGCTGTTTTTT. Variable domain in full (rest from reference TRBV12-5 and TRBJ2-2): DARVTQTPRHKVTEMGQEVTMRCQPILGHNTVFWYRQTMMQGLELLAYFRNRAPLDDSGMPKDRFSAEMPDATLATLKIQPSEPRDSAVYFCASGLVRMGGSWTGELFFGEGSRLTVL.

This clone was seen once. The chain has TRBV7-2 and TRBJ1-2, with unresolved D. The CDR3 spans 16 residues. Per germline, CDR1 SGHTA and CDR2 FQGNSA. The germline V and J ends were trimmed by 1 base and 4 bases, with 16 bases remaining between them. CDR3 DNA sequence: TGTGCCAGCAGCTTAGAGGGAACCAGTGTAGCCTATGGCTACACCTTC. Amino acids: CASSLEGTSVAYGYTF. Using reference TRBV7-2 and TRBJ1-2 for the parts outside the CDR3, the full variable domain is GAGVSQSPSNKVTEKGKDVELRCDPISGHTALYWYRQSLGQGLEFLIYFQGNSAPDKSGLPSDRFSAERTGGSVSTLTIQRTQQEDSAVYLCASSLEGTSVAYGYTFGSGTRLTVV.

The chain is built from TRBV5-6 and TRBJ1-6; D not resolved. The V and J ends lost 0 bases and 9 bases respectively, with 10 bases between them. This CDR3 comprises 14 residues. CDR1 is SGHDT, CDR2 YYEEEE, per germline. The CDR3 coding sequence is TGTGCCAGCAGCTTGGTAGGGCCCCGTTCACCCCTCCACTTT. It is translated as CASSLVGPRSPLHF.

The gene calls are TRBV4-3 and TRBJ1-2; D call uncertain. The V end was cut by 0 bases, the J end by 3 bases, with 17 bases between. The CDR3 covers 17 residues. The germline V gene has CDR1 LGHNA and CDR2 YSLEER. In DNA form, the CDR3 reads TGCGCCAGCAGCCAAGAGAGGGAACTCGTTGGTGACTATGGCTACACCTTC. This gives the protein CASSQERELVGDYGYTF.

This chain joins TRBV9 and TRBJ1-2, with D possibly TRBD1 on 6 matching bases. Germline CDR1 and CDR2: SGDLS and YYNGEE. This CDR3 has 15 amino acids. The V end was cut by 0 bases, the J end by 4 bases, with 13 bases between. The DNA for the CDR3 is TGTGCCAGCAGCGTAGGAGACAGGTCTGTCTATGGCTACACCTTC. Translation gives CASSVGDRSVYGYTF.

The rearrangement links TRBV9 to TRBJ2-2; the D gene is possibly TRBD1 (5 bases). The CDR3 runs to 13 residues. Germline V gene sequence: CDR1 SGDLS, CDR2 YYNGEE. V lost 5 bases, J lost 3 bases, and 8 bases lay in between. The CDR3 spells CASRAQDTGELFF. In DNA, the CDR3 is TGTGCCAGCAGGGCACAGGACACCGGGGAGCTGTTTTTT.

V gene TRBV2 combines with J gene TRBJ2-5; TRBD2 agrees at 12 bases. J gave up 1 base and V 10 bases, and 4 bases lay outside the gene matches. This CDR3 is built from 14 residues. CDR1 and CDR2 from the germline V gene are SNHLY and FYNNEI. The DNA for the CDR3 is TGTGCCACCAGGACTAGCGGGGCCCAAGAGACCCAGTACTTC. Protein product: CATRTSGAQETQYF.

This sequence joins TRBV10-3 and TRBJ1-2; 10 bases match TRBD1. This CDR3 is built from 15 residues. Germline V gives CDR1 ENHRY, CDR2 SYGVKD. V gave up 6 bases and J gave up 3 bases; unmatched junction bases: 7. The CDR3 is CAISDRQGADYGYTF. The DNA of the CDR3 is TGTGCCATCAGCGATCGACAGGGGGCGGACTATGGCTACACCTTC.

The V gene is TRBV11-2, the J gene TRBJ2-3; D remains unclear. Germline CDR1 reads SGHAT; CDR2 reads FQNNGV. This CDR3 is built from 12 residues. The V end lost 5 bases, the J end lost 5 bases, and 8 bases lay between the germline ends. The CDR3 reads CASSPLGDTQYF. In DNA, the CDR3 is TGTGCCAGCAGCCCACTGGGAGATACGCAGTATTTT.

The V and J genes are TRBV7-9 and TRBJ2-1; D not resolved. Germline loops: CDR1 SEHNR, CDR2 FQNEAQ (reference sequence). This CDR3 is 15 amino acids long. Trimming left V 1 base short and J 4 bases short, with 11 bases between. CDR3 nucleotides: TGTGCCAGCAGCTTAGAACTGGGTTCTTACAATGAGCAGTTCTTC. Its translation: CASSLELGSYNEQFF.

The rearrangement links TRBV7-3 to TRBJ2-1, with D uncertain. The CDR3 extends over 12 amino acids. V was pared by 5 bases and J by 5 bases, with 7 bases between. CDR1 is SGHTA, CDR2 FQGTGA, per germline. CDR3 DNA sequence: TGTGCCAGCAGCACACAAAACAATGAGCAGTTCTTC. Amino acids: CASSTQNNEQFF.